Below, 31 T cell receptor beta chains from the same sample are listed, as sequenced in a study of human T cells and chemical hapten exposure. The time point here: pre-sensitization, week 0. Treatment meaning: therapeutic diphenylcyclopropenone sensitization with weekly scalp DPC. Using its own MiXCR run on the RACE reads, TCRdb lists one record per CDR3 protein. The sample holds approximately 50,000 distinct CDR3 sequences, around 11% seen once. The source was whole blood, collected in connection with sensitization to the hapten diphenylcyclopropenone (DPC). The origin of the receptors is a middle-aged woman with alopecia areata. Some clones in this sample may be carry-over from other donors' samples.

As DNA, the CDR3 is TGTGCCAGCAGCAAAGTTGACAGGGGCCAAGAGACCCAGTACTTC. As protein: CASSKVDRGQETQYF. The chain employs TRBV21-1 and TRBJ2-5; TRBD1 was called by the table and not checked on the DNA. TRBV21-1 is described as a pseudogene. The CDR3 has 15 amino acids.

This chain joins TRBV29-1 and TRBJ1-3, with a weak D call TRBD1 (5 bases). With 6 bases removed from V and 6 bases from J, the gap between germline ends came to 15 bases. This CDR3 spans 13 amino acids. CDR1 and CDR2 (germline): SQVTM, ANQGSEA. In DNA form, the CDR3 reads TGCAGCGTAGGGACCGCGAGAGAAAACACCATATATTTT. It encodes CSVGTARENTIYF.

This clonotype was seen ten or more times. CDR3 in DNA: TGTGCCAGCTCACCACGGGTAGCGGGAGCTCGAGAGCAGTACTTC. Protein: CASSPRVAGAREQYF. The V and J genes are TRBV18 and TRBJ2-7; 9 bases are a match to TRBD2. The germline V gene has CDR1 KGHSH and CDR2 LQKENI. The length of the CDR3 is 15 residues. V trimming: 1 base; J trimming: 7 bases; junction bases outside the gene matches: 8.

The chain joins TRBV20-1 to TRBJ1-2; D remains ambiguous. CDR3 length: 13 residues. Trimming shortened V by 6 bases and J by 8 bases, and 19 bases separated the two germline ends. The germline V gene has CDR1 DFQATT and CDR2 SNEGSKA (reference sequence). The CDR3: CSAQLSQTGGYTF. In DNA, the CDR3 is TGCAGTGCGCAACTGTCCCAAACGGGAGGCTACACCTTC.

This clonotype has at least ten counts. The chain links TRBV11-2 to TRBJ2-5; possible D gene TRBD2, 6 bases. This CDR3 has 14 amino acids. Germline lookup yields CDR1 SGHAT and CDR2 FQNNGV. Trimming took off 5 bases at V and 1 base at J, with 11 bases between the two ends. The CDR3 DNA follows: TGTGCCAGCAGCGTCCGGGACTCCCAAGAGACCCAGTACTTC. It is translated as CASSVRDSQETQYF.

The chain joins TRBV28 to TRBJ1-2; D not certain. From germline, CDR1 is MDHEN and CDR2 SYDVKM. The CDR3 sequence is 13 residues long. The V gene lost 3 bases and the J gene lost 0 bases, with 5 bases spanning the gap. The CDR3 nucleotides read TGTGCCAGCAGTTTGCCGGCTAACTATGGCTACACCTTC. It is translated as CASSLPANYGYTF.

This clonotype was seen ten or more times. The CDR3 loop is CASSVGQGGDSPLHF. CDR3 nucleotides: TGTGCCAGCAGTGTGGGACAGGGTGGGGATTCACCCCTCCACTTT. The V gene is TRBV27, the J gene TRBJ1-6, with 9 bases matching TRBD1. Germline V lookup: CDR1 MNHEY, CDR2 SMNVEV (reference sequence). This CDR3 spans 15 amino acids. The V and J ends lost 5 bases and 8 bases, in that order; junction bases with no gene match: 7.

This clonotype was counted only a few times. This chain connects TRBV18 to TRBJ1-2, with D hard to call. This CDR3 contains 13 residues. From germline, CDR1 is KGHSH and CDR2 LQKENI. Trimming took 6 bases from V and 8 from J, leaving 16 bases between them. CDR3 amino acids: CASSRLREEGYTF. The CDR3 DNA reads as TGTGCCAGCTCCCGTCTTAGGGAAGAGGGCTACACCTTC.

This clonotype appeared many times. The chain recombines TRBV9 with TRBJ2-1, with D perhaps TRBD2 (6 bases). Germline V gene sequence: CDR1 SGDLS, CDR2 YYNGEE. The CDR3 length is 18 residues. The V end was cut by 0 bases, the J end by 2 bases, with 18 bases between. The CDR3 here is CASSVGWGLGGTYNEQFF. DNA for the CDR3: TGTGCCAGCAGCGTAGGTTGGGGCTTGGGGGGTACCTACAATGAGCAGTTCTTC.

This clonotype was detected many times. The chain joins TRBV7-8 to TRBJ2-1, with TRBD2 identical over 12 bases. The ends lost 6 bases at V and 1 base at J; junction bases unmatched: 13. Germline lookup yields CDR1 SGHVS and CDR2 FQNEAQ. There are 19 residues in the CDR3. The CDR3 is CASSQKGRLAGESYNEQFF. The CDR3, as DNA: TGTGCCAGCAGTCAAAAAGGGCGACTAGCGGGGGAGTCCTACAATGAGCAGTTCTTC. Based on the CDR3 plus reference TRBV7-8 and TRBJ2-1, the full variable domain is GAGVSQSPRYKVAKRGQDVALRCDPISGHVSLFWYQQALGQGPEFLTYFQNEAQLDKSGLPSDRFFAERPEGSVSTLKIQRTQQEDSAVYLCASSQKGRLAGESYNEQFFGPGTRLTVL.

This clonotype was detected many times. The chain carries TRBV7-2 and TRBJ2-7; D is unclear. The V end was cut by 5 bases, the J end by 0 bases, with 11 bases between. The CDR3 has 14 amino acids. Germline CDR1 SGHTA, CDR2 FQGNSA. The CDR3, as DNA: TGTGCCAGCAGCCCTTCCCCCAGCTCCTACGAGCAGTACTTC. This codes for CASSPSPSSYEQYF.

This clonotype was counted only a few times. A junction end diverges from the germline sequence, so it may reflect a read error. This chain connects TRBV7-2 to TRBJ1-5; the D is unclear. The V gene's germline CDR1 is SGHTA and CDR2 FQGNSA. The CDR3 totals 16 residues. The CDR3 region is CVSSLEVVSYNQPQHF. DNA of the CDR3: TGTGTCAGCAGCTTAGAAGTTGTCAGCTATAATCAGCCCCAGCATTTT.

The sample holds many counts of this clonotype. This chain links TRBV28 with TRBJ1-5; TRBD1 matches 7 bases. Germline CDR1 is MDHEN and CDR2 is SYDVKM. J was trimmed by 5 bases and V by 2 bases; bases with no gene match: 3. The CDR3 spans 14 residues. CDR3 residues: CASSLTGAYQPQHF. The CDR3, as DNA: TGTGCCAGCAGTTTAACAGGGGCCTATCAGCCCCAGCATTTT.

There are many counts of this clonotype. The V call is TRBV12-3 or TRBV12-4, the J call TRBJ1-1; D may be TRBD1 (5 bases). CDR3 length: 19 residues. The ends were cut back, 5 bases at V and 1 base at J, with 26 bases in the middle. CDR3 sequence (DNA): TGTGCCAGCAGTCCTCCCTTTTGGGGGGAGTTCTCCCCGAACACTGAAGCTTTCTTT. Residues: CASSPPFWGEFSPNTEAFF.

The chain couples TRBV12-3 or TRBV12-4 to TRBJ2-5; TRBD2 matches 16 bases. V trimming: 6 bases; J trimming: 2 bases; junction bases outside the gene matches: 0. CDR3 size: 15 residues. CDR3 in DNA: TGTGCCAGCAGGGGACTAGCGGGGGGGCAAGAGACCCAGTACTTC. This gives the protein CASRGLAGGQETQYF.

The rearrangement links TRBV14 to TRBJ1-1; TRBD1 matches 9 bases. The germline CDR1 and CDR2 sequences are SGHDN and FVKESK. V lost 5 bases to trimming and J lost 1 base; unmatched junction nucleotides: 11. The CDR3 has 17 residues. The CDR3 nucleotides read TGTGCCAGCAGCGCGACACCGGGACAGGGACCGAACACTGAAGCTTTCTTT. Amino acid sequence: CASSATPGQGPNTEAFF.

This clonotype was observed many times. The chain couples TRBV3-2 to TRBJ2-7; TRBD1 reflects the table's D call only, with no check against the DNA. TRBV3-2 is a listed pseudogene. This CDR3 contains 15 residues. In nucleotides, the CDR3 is TGTGCCAGCAGGCAACCGCAGGGGGCGCGTCTCGAGCAGTACTTC. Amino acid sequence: CASRQPQGARLEQYF.

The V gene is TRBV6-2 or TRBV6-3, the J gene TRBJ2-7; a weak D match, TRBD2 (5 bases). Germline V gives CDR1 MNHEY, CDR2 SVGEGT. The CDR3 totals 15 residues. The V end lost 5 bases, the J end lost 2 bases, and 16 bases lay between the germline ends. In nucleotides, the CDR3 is TGTGCCAGCAGTACCCCCAGCGGCTGGCCCTACGAGCAGTACTTC. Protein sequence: CASSTPSGWPYEQYF.

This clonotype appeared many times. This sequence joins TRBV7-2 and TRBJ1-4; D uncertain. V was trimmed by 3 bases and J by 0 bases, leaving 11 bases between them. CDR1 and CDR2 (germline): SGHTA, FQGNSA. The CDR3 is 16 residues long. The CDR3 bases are TGTGCCAGCAGCTTGATCGGCGCAGCAACTAATGAAAAACTGTTTTTT. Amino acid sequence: CASSLIGAATNEKLFF.

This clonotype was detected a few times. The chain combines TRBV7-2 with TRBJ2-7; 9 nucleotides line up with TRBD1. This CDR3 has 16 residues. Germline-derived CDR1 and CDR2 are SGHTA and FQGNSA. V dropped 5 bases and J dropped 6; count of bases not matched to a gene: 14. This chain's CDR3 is CASSRTGQGLGFEQYF. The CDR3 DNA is TGTGCCAGCAGCCGAACCGGACAGGGGCTTGGGTTCGAGCAGTACTTC.

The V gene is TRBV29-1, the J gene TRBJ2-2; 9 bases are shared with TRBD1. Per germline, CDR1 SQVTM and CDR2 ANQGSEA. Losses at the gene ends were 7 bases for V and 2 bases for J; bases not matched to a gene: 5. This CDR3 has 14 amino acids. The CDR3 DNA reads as TGCAGCGCAAGAACAGGGGGCAACACCGGGGAGCTGTTTTTT. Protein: CSARTGGNTGELFF.

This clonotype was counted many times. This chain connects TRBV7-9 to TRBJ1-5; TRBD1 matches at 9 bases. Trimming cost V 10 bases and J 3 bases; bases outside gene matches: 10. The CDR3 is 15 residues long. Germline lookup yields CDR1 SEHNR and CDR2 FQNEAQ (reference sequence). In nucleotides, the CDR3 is TGTGCCATCTCGACAGGGGGAAACAACAATCAGCCCCAGCATTTT. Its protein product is CAISTGGNNNQPQHF.

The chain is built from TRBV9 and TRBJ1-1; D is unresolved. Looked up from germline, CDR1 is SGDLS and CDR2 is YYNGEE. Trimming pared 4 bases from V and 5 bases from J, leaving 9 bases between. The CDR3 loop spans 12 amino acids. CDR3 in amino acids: CASSTPGTEAFF. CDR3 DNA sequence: TGTGCCAGCAGCACCCCGGGGACTGAAGCTTTCTTT.

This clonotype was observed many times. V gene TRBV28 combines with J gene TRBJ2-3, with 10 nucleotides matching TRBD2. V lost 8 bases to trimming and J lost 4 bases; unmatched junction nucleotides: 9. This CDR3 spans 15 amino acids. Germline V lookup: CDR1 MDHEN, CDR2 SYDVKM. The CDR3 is CASPPSGREADTQYF. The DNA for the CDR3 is TGTGCCAGCCCCCCCAGCGGGAGGGAAGCAGATACGCAGTATTTT. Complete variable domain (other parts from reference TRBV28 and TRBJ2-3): DVKVTQSSRYLVKRTGEKVFLECVQDMDHENMFWYRQDPGLGLRLIYFSYDVKMKEKGDIPEGYSVSREKKERFSLILESASTNQTSMYLCASPPSGREADTQYFGPGTRLTVL.

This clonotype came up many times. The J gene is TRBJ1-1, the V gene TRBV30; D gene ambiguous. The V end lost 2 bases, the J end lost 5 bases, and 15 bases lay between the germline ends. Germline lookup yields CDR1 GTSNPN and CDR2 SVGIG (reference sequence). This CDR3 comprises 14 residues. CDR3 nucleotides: TGTGCCTGGAGTTATACCATGAGGGAGACTGAAGCTTTCTTT. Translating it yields CAWSYTMRETEAFF. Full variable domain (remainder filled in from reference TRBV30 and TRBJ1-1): SQTIHQWPATLVQPVGSPLSLECTVEGTSNPNLYWYRQAAGRGLQLLFYSVGIGQISSEVPQNLSASRPQDRQFILSSKKLLLSDSGFYLCAWSYTMRETEAFFGQGTRLTVV.

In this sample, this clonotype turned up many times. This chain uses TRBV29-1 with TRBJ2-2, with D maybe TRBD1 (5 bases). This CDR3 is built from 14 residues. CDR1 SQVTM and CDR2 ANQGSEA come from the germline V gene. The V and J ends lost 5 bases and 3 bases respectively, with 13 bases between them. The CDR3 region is CSVNADTYTGELFF. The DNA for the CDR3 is TGCAGCGTTAATGCGGACACCTACACCGGGGAGCTGTTTTTT.

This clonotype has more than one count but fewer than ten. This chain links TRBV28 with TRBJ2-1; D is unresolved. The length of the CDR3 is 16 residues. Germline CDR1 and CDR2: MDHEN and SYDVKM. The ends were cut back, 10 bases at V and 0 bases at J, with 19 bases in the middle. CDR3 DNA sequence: TGTGCCACGATTGGGCGCCAATCGAGCTCCTACAATGAGCAGTTCTTC. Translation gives CATIGRQSSSYNEQFF.

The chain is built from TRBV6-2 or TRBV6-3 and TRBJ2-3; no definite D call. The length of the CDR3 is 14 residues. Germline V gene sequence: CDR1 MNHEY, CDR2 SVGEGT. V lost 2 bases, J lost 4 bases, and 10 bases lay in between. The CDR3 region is CASSYLVDADTQYF. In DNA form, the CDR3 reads TGTGCCAGCAGTTACCTAGTGGACGCAGATACGCAGTATTTT.

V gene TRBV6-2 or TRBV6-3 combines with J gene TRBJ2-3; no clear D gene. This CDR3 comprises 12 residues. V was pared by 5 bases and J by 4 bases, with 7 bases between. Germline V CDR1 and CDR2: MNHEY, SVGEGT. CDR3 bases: TGTGCCAGCAGTCGTGCCCCAGATACGCAGTATTTT. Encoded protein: CASSRAPDTQYF.

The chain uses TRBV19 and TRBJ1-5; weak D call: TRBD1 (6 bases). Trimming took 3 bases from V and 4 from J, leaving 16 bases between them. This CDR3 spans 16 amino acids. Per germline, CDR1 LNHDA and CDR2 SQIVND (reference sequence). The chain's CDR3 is CASSITTGAANQPQHF. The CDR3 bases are TGTGCCAGTAGTATCACGACAGGCGCCGCGAATCAGCCCCAGCATTTT.

The CDR3 DNA sequence: TGTGCCAGCAGTAGCGGGTGGAATGAGCAGTTCTTC. Translated, it gives CASSSGWNEQFF. This chain uses TRBV28 with TRBJ2-1, with D possibly being TRBD2 (6 bases). Trimming removed 5 bases at V and 7 bases at J, with 9 bases between. CDR1 is MDHEN and CDR2 is SYDVKM in the germline V gene. CDR3 length: 12 amino acids.